One and the same sample provided the 15 T cell receptor beta chains below, sequenced in a study of response to subunit inactivated influenza vaccine. Using its own MiXCR run on the RT-PCR reads, TCRdb lists one record per CDR3 protein. The sample consists of almost 250,000 distinct CDR3 sequences, about 12% of them appearing once. The sequences come from non-naive T cells sorted from PBMCs, collected roughly 2 weeks before vaccination. Source of these receptors: a man aged 50-59 years who received an inactivated influenza vaccine.

This clonotype was seen a handful of times. The gene calls are TRBV2 and TRBJ2-7; D perhaps matches TRBD2 (6 bases). The V end lost 6 bases, the J end lost 4 bases, and 19 bases lay between the germline ends. Germline V gene data show CDR1 as SNHLY and CDR2 as FYNNEI. The CDR3 has 15 residues. CDR3: CASRQDPRGNYEQYF. The CDR3 coding sequence is TGTGCCAGCAGACAGGACCCCCGGGGGAATTACGAGCAGTACTTC.

The chain carries TRBV18 and TRBJ2-5, with D unclear. Germline CDR1 and CDR2: KGHSH and LQKENI. The CDR3 spans 14 residues. V was pared by 2 bases and J by 3 bases, with 10 bases between. CDR3 region: CASSPDNLEETQYF. Written as DNA, the CDR3 is TGTGCCAGCTCACCAGACAACTTAGAAGAGACCCAGTACTTC.

The genes are TRBV28 and TRBJ2-5; TRBD2 matches at 11 bases. V trimming: 3 bases; J trimming: 12 bases; junction bases outside the gene matches: 9. Germline V gene data show CDR1 as MDHEN and CDR2 as SYDVKM. This CDR3 contains 14 residues. The CDR3 region is CASSFPTSGVKKYF. CDR3 DNA sequence: TGTGCCAGCAGTTTCCCGACTAGCGGGGTAAAGAAGTACTTC.

The chain carries TRBV2 and TRBJ1-4, with 8 nucleotides matching TRBD1. V lost 7 bases to trimming and J lost 8 bases; unmatched junction nucleotides: 6. The germline CDR1 and CDR2 sequences are SNHLY and FYNNEI. The CDR3 length is 13 residues. The CDR3 sequence is CASNRGWTEKLFF. The CDR3 nucleotides are TGTGCCAGCAACAGGGGGTGGACAGAAAAACTGTTTTTT.

The V call is TRBV5-5, the J call TRBJ1-1; 9 bases map to TRBD1. The germline V gene encodes CDR1 SGHKS and CDR2 YYEKEE (reference sequence). The J segment lost 2 bases and the V segment lost 1 base, leaving 9 bases of the junction unmatched. The CDR3 extends over 17 amino acids. The chain's CDR3 is CASSLQSTGGGNTEAFF. The CDR3 DNA is TGTGCCAGCAGCTTGCAGTCGACAGGGGGAGGTAACACTGAAGCTTTCTTT.

This clonotype was counted a few times. The V and J genes are TRBV9 and TRBJ2-1, with D maybe TRBD2 (7 bases). Deletions cut 3 bases from V and 1 base from J, with 23 bases between. There are 19 residues in the CDR3. Germline values: CDR1 SGDLS, CDR2 YYNGEE. For the CDR3, the DNA is TGTGCCAGCAGCGCGGCTATATTTGAGGGGGGGATTTCCTACAATGAGCAGTTCTTC. Amino acids: CASSAAIFEGGISYNEQFF. Combining the CDR3 with reference TRBV9 and TRBJ2-1 gives the whole variable domain DSGVTQTPKHLITATGQRVTLRCSPRSGDLSVYWYQQSLDQGLQFLIQYYNGEERAKGNILERFSAQQFPDLHSELNLSSLELGDSALYFCASSAAIFEGGISYNEQFFGPGTRLTVL.

The table lists this clonotype with many counts. The V gene is TRBV5-1, the J gene TRBJ1-6, with D perhaps matching TRBD1 (5 bases). The V end lost 1 base, the J end lost 7 bases, and 15 bases lay between the germline ends. This CDR3 has 16 amino acids. The V gene's germline CDR1 is SGHRS and CDR2 YFSETQ. CDR3 residues: CASSLHRGKGNSPLHF. CDR3 nucleotides: TGCGCCAGCAGCTTGCACCGGGGCAAGGGGAATTCACCCCTCCACTTT.

This clonotype was observed a handful of times. The chain recombines TRBV28 with TRBJ2-3; D is possibly TRBD1 or TRBD2 (5 bases each). The germline V and J ends were trimmed by 7 bases and 2 bases, with 19 bases remaining between them. The germline gives CDR1 MDHEN, CDR2 SYDVKM. The CDR3 totals 16 residues. The CDR3 nucleotides read TGTGCCAGCAACCCAGGGTTTGGCGGGCACACAGATACGCAGTATTTT. This gives the protein CASNPGFGGHTDTQYF. The full variable domain, with the rest looked up from reference TRBV28 and TRBJ2-3, is DVKVTQSSRYLVKRTGEKVFLECVQDMDHENMFWYRQDPGLGLRLIYFSYDVKMKEKGDIPEGYSVSREKKERFSLILESASTNQTSMYLCASNPGFGGHTDTQYFGPGTRLTVL.

The genes are TRBV9 and TRBJ2-3; 15 positions agree with TRBD2. Germline CDR1 and CDR2: SGDLS and YYNGEE. The junction had 11 bases not matched to a gene; V was cut back by 8 bases and J by 4 bases. This CDR3 spans 17 amino acids. The CDR3 nucleotides are TGTGCCAGTGCTCCGGGACTAGCGGGAGGATGGGCAGATACGCAGTATTTT. Residues: CASAPGLAGGWADTQYF.

The V call is TRBV5-1, the J call TRBJ2-3; 8 bases align to TRBD2. V lost 3 bases and J lost 3; bases outside the gene matches: 9. CDR1 and CDR2 from the germline V gene are SGHRS and YFSETQ. The CDR3 sequence is 16 residues long. The CDR3 DNA is TGCGCCAGCAGCTCCTGGGAGCGGGGGAAAACAGATACGCAGTATTTT. Translating gives CASSSWERGKTDTQYF.

This clonotype was detected only a few times. This chain uses TRBV7-9 with TRBJ2-5, with 7 bases identical to TRBD1. The CDR3 runs 13 residues. Germline V gives CDR1 SEHNR, CDR2 FQNEAQ (reference sequence). V gave up 5 bases and J gave up 5 bases; unmatched junction bases: 5. The CDR3 DNA is TGTGCCAGCAGCAGGACAGGCGTGGAGACCCAGTACTTC. It is translated as CASSRTGVETQYF.

The V gene is TRBV2, the J gene TRBJ1-1; D remains ambiguous. Trimming pared 5 bases from V and 3 bases from J, leaving 10 bases between. CDR3 length: 13 residues. Germline V CDR1 and CDR2: SNHLY, FYNNEI. The CDR3 DNA follows: TGTGCCAGCAGTTTGACCCCGGACACTGAAGCTTTCTTT. It codes for CASSLTPDTEAFF.

As regards this clonotype: A much more abundant neighbour one base away suggests this may be a read error. The rearrangement uses TRBV6-1 and TRBJ2-1; no clear D. In germline, CDR1 is MNHNS, CDR2 SASEGT. The V end was cut by 7 bases, the J end by 4 bases, with 2 bases between. CDR3 length: 10 amino acids. DNA of the CDR3: TGTGCCAGCAATTACAATGAGCAGTTCTTC. Its protein product is CASNYNEQFF.

This clonotype has a handful of counts. The chain employs TRBV12-3 or TRBV12-4 and TRBJ2-1; unclear D gene. V lost 3 bases and J lost 12, with 9 bases in between. The CDR3 sequence is 11 residues long. DNA for the CDR3: TGTGCCAGCAGTTTGTCGTTCGCGCAGTTCTTC. It codes for CASSLSFAQFF.

This clonotype showed up just a few times. This chain joins TRBV3-1 and TRBJ1-2; D perhaps matches TRBD1 (5 bases). V lost 6 bases and J lost 8, with 16 bases in between. The germline V gene has CDR1 LGHDT and CDR2 YNNKEL (reference sequence). This CDR3 contains 13 residues. CDR3 DNA: TGTGCCAGCAGGCGGGGGAGAGGAGGAGGCTACACCTTC. Translating gives CASRRGRGGGYTF.